This TCR beta chain emerged from a study of tumor-infiltrating lymphocytes in primary liver carcinoma. The CDR3 covers 14 residues. CDR1 SQVTM and CDR2 ANQGSEA come from the germline V gene. To note about this clonotype: The antigen is unknown. At one end, the junction sequence differs from germline, possibly due to a read error.

Study findings and constraints: Tumor-adjacent and tumor-blood pairs overlapped less than tumor region pairs did.

From unsorted bulk tissue weighing roughly 17-34 mg, DNA and RNA were co-extracted. cDNA specific to TCR beta was made from around 530 ng of total RNA, with a constant-region primer employed for priming. Library construction for TCR beta comprised three nested multiplex PCR rounds performed with slightly modified ARM-PCR. Researchers ran the first two PCR rounds for roughly 10 cycles each with TRBV1-TRBV30 forward primers and a C-beta reverse primer. TCRdb recomputed calls from the multiplex PCR reads with MiXCR, one row per CDR3 protein. The profile covers fewer than 80,000 distinct CDR3 sequences, with roughly 72% appearing a single time and roughly 28% taken by the ten largest.

V gene TRBV29-1 combines with J gene TRBJ2-1, with no clear D. The sequenced sample consisted of tumor-adjacent normal liver tissue. The sequence was obtained from a middle-aged man with primary liver carcinoma and hepatitis B virus infection. The CDR3 DNA reads as TGCAGCGTTCGGCAGAGGAGCTCCTACAATGACCAGTTCTTC. Translating gives CSVRQRSSYNDQFF.